This T cell receptor (beta chain) was sequenced during a study of PD-1 blockade in classical Hodgkin lymphoma (dated by TCRdb to the early 2020s). As for the study more broadly: Nivolumab dosing was 3 mg/kg intravenously every 2 weeks, continuing until either disease progression or unacceptable toxicity. To define a peripheral blood immune signature of response to PD-1 blockade in classical Hodgkin lymphoma, the study combined TCR beta sequencing with CyTOF. General conclusions and limits of the study: Baseline TCR diversity was reported as lower in newly diagnosed patients than in healthy donors, and lower still in relapsed/refractory patients. Lower diversity was seen in patients whose nivolumab began less than 1 year after ASCT, and these patients were left out of later analyses so that immune reconstitution would not confound the results. Trial patients achieving complete response had baseline diversity similar to newly diagnosed patients, whereas partial responders and progressors had significantly lower diversity. The study was limited to a single clinical trial cohort, and causes of repertoire differences, possibly disease activity or prior therapy, remained undefined. A significant rise by C4D1 was seen in CD4+ but not CD8+ TCR diversity (p=0.0027 vs p=0.16), with the rise being most apparent in complete responders (p=0.02).

According to the study, the label for this sample's time point signals: cycle 2 day 1 (C2D1) of nivolumab. Every trial patient had relapsed following autologous stem cell transplantation, and prior brentuximab vedotin exposure was what differed among cohorts A, B and C. A total of around 59 patients with relapsed/refractory classical Hodgkin lymphoma made up the trial cohort, and each patient's best overall response was complete response, partial response or progressive disease. Single-agent nivolumab was administered to trial patients in the multi-cohort phase II CheckMate 205 trial. Best overall response was determined by an independent review committee according to the 2007 International Working Group response criteria. Trial PBMCs were obtained immediately prior to nivolumab initiation (C1D1) and on therapy at cycle 2 day 1 and cycle 4 day 1. After peripheral blood was drawn into 8 mL Vacutainer Cell Preparation Tubes, PBMCs were isolated by centrifugation and then cryopreserved.

Genomic DNA was extracted with the Qiagen DNeasy kit from unsorted PBMCs and from negatively selected CD4+ and CD8+ fractions. TCR beta CDR3 regions were subjected to amplification by immunoSEQ multiplex PCR with primers that anneal to V and J segments. A synthetic immune receptor repertoire was used to minimize amplification bias, and remaining bias was computationally removed after sequencing. As for the original processing: Repertoire diversity was quantified as the Shannon entropy index using custom Python scripts. Unsorted, CD4+ and CD8+ repertoires were analyzed separately, except for combined analyses in which CD4+ and CD8+ sequences were merged in silico. Clonal expansion was defined as at least a 2-fold frequency increase after treatment relative to C1D1, with a pseudocount of 0.5 for undetected baseline clones. Clones with 0 or 1 copy at C1D1 were classified as singleton clones, and clones with 2 or more copies were classified as non-singleton clones. Clones expanded in unsorted samples were annotated as CD4+, CD8+ or unknown by matching protein sequences in sorted samples from the same patient. Diversity changes from C1D1 to C4D1 were tested in paired samples using Wilcoxon tests. The table comes from immuneACCESS by way of TCRdb, which keeps in-frame sequences with V and J called. Part of the clones is missing from these tables; in studies checked, under half for an unresolved V gene and the rest for unknown reasons. D and trimming were read from the DNA, whereas the V and J calls and clone size are those reported in that table. In all, the sample holds fewer than 30,000 clones, and 70% to 90% of those were seen once. Clones ranked in the top ten supply about a fifth of the sample.

The V end gives up 5 bases and the J end 1 base, leaving 4 bases in the junction not matched to a gene. Per the germline V gene, SQVTM is the CDR1 and ANQGSEA is the CDR2. The CDR3 goes from the cysteine to the phenylalanine over 16 residues. The sequence is cut down to CDR3 DNA, 48 bases in frame from base 1. With regard to this clone: It has no known antigen specificity. No base-level quality is on record; no much larger clone is a single base apart.

The material was peripheral blood mononuclear cells (PBMCs), obtained before the second cycle of nivolumab. The receptor's source is a human donor with classical Hodgkin lymphoma. The rearranged chain carries TRBV29-1 and TRBJ2-2, and TRBD2 matches 13 of the central bases. The bases read TGCAGCGTTACCGGGACTAGCGGGAAGAACACCGGGGAGCTGTTTTTT. Its protein product is CSVTGTSGKNTGELFF.